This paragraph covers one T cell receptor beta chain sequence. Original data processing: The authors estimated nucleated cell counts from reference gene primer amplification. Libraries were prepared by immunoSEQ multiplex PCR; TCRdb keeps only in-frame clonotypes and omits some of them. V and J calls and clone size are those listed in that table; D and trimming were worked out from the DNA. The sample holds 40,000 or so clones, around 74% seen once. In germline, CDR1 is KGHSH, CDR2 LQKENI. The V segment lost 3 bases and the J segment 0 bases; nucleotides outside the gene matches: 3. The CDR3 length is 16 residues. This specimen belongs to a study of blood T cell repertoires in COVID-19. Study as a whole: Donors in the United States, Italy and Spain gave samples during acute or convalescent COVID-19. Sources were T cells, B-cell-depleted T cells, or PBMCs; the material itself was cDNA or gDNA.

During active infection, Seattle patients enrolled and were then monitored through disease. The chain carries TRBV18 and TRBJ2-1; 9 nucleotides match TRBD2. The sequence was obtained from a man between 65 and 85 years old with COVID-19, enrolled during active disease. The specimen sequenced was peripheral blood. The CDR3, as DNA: TGTGCCAGCTCACCGACTAGCGGAAGCTCCTACAATGAGCAGTTCTTC. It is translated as CASSPTSGSSYNEQFF.